This T cell receptor (beta chain) was obtained from a study of technical replicates of blood from a few donors. The CDR3 contains 16 residues. Trimming removed 6 bases from V and 2 bases from J, with 19 bases in between. CDR1 and CDR2 (germline): MDHEN, SYDVKM. TCRdb's table, derived via immunoSEQ multiplex PCR, lists solely in-frame clones and lacks some. The repertoire consists of around 80,000 clones, with about 96% occurring once and the leading ten covering about 0.33%. The J gene is TRBJ2-5, the V gene TRBV28; no clear D gene. Sequenced sample: T cells isolated from PBMCs. This clonotype was sampled from a human donor in good health. Here the CDR3 reads CASSPTFLDTQETQYF. The CDR3 bases are TGTGCCAGCAGCCCCACGTTCTTAGACACGCAAGAGACCCAGTACTTC.